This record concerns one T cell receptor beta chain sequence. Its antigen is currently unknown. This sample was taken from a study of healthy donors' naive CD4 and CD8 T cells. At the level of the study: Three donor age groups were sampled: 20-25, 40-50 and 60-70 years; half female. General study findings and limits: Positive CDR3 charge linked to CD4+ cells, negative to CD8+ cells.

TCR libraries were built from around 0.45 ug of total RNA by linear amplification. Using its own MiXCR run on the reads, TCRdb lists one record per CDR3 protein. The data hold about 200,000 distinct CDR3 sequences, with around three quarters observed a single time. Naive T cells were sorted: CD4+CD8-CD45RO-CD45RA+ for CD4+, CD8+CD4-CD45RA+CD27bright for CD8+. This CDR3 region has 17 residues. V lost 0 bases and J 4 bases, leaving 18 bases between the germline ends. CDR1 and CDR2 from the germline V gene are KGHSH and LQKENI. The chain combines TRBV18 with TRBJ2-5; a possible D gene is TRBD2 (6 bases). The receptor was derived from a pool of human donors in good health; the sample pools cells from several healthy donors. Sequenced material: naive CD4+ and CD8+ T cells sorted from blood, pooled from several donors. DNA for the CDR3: TGTGCCAGCTCACCACCCCGGGGAGATCCGCGGGGAGAGACCCAGTACTTC. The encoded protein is CASSPPRGDPRGETQYF.